This paragraph covers one T cell receptor beta chain sequence. Antigen unknown. Three rounds of nested PCR, following a modified ARM-PCR protocol, produced the TCRbeta library. TCRdb passed the multiplex PCR reads through MiXCR, listing each CDR3 protein once. This sample has 80,000 to 130,000 distinct CDR3 sequences; approximately 60% occur once, and the top ten carry around 19%. The germline V gene encodes CDR1 SGHNT and CDR2 YENEEA. V lost 1 base to trimming and J lost 6 bases, with 11 bases between them. The CDR3 consists of 14 residues. This sample is part of a study of tumor and adjacent non-tumor tissue in lung cancer. Overall study results and limits: Tumor tissue had significantly higher TCR diversity than normal lung.

This sample's RNA came from whole unsorted tissue. Distant lung tissue was collected more than 3 cm away from the tumor edge. This receptor was taken from a young man with non-small cell lung cancer. The sequenced sample consisted of distant non-tumor lung tissue. The gene calls are TRBV11-3 and TRBJ2-3; possibly TRBD2 for D (5 bases). The CDR3 here is CASSLGGLEDTQYF. DNA for the CDR3: TGTGCCAGCAGCTTAGGAGGGCTGGAGGATACGCAGTATTTT.